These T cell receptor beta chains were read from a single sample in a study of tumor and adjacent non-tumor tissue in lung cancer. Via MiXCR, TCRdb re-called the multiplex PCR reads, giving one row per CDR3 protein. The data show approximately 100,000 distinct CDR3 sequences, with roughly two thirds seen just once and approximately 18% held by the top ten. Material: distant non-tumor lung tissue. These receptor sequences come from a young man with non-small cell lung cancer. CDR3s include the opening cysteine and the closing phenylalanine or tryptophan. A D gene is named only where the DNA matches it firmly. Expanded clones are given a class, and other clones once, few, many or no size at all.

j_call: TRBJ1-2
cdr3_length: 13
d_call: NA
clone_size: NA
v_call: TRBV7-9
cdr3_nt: TGTGCCAGCAGCTTGACCGTTATCTATGGCTACACCTTC
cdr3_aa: CASSLTVIYGYTF

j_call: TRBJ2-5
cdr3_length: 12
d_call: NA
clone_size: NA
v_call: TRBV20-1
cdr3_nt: TGCAGTGCTAGAAGGGGAGTTGAGTCCCAGTACTTC
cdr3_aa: CSARRGVESQYF

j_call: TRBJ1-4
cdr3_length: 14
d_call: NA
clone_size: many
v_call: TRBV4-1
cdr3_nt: TGCGCCAGCAGCCAACAGGGACCTAATGAAAAACTGTTTTTT
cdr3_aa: CASSQQGPNEKLFF

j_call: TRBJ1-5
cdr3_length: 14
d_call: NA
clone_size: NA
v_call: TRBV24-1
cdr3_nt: TGTGCCACCAGTGGCTCCCGACAGAATCAGCCCCAGCATTTC
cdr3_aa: CATSGSRQNQPQHF

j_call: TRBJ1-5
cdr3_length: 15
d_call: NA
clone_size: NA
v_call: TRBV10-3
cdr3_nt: TGTGTCATCAGCGAATCACAGGCTACCAATCAGCCCCAGCATTTT
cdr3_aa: CVISESQATNQPQHF

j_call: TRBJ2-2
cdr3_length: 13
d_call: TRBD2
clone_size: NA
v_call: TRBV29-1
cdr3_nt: TGCAGCGTTAGTAGCGGGGCCGGCGGGATGCTGTTTTTT
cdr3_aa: CSVSSGAGGMLFF

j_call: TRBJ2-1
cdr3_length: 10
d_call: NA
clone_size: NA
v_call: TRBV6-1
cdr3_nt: TGTGCCAGCAGTGAAGACCCGGGAATCTTC
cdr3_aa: CASSEDPGIF

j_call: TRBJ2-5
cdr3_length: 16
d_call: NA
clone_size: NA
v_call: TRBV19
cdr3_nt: TGTGCCAGTAGTACAGAATCCGGGACACTCCAAGAGACCCAGTACTTC
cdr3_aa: CASSTESGTLQETQYF

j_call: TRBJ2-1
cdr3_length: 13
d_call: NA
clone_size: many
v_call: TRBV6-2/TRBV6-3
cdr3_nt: TGTGCCAGCAGTGACACTAGTCACAATGAGCAGTTCTTC
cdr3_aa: CASSDTSHNEQFF

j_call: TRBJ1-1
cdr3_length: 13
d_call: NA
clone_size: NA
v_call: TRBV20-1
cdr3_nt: TGCAGTACTAGAGGGGTGGGGGACACCGAAGCTTTCTTT
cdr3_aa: CSTRGVGDTEAFF

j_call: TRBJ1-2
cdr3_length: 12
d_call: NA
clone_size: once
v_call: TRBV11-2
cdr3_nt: TGTGTCAGCTGCTTAAGTGACTATGGCTACACCTTC
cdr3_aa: CVSCLSDYGYTF

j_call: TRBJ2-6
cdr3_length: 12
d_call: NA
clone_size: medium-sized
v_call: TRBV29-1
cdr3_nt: TGCAGCGTTGAGGCTGGGGCCAACGTCCTGACTTTC
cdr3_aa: CSVEAGANVLTF

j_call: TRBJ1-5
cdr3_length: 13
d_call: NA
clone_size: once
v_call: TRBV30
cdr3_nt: TGTGCCTGGAGCCCGTCAGCTGGTCAGCCCCAACTTTTT
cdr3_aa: CAWSPSAGQPQLF

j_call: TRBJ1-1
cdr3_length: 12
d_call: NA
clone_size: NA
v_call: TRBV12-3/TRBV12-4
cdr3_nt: TGTGCCAGCAGTTTAGTGGGGGGCAAGGCTTCTTTT
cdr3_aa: CASSLVGGKASF

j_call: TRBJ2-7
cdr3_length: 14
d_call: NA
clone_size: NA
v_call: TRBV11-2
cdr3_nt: TGTGCCAGCAGCCTAAGCACGGGGAACTACGAGCAGTACTTC
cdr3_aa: CASSLSTGNYEQYF

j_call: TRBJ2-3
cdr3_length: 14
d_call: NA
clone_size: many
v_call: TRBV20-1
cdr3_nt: TGCAGTGCTAGAGATTTCGGCGGGACAGATACGCAGTATTTT
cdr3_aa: CSARDFGGTDTQYF

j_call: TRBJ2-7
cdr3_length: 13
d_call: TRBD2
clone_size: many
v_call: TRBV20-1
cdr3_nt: TGCAGTGCTAGCAGACTAGCGGGTTACGAGCGGTACTTC
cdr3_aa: CSASRLAGYERYF

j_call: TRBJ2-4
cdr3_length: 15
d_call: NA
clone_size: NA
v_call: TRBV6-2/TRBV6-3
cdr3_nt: TGTGCCAGCAACCCGCCCCGGGGCCTTAAAAACATTCAGTACTTC
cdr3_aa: CASNPPRGLKNIQYF

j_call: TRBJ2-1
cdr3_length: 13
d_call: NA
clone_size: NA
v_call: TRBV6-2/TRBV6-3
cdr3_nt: TGTGCCACCAAGGACTGGACCTACAATGAGCGGTTCTTT
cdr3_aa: CATKDWTYNERFF

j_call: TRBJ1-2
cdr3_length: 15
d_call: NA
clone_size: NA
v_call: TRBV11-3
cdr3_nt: TGTGCCATCAGCTCGAGCCCGGGAGGGATCTATGGCTACACCTTC
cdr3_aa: CAISSSPGGIYGYTF

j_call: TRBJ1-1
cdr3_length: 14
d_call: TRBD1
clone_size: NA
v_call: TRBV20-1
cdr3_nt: TGCAGTGCTCTTTCGACAGGGATAAGAACTGAAGCTTTCTTT
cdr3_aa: CSALSTGIRTEAFF

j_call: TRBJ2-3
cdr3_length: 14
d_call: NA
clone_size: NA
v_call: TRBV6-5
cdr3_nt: TGTGCCAACAGTTACGGGGCTAGCGCAGATACGCAGTATTTT
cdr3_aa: CANSYGASADTQYF

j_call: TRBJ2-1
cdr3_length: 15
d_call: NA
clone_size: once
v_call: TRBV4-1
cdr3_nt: TGCGCCAGCAGCCAACTTGGAAAGCGGGACATTGAGCAGTTCTTC
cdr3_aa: CASSQLGKRDIEQFF

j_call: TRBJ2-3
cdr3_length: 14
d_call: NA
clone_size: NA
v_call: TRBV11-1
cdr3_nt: TGTGCCAGCAACTTGACGTCAGTCACAGATATGCAATATTTT
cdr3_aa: CASNLTSVTDMQYF

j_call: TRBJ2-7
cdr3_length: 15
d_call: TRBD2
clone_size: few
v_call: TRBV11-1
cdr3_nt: TGTACCAGCAGCTTAGAGGCTAGCGGGGAGTACGAGCAGTATTTC
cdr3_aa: CTSSLEASGEYEQYF

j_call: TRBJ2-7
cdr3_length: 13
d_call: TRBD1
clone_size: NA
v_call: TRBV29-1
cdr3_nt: TGCACCGTTGACAGCGGGACAGGGGGAGTGCAGTACTTC
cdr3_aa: CTVDSGTGGVQYF

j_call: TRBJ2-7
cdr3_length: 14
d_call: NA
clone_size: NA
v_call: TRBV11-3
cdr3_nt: TGTGCCGGCAGCTTAGGCCGACGGTTCGACGAGCAGCACTTC
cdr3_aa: CAGSLGRRFDEQHF

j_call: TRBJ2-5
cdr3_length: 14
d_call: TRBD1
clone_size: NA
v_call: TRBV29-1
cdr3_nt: TGCGGCGTTGAGAGACAGGGGGTGGAGGAGACCCAGTACTTC
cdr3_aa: CGVERQGVEETQYF

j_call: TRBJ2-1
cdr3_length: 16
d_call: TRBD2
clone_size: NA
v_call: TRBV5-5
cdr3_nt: TGTGCCAGCAGCTGTACCGGGACTAGAGACCACAATGAGCAATTCTTC
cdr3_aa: CASSCTGTRDHNEQFF

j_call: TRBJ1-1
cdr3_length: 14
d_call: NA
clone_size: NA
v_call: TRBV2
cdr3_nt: TGTGCCAGTAGTGAAGCACGGACGTCGCCGGAAGCTTTCTTT
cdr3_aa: CASSEARTSPEAFF

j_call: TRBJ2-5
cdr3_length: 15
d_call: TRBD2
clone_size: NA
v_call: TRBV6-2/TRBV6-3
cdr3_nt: TGTGCCAGCAGTTCCCGTGGACTAGCTTCCGAGACCCAGTACTTT
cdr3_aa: CASSSRGLASETQYF